This TCR beta chain was sequenced for a study of blood T cell repertoires in COVID-19. Study details: Samples representing acute and convalescent COVID-19 were sourced from the United States, Italy and Spain. T cells, B-cell-depleted T cells, or PBMCs supplied cDNA or gDNA.

This clone has only a few counts. Source study methods: By means of reference gene primer amplification, nucleated cell counts were estimated. Profiled with immunoSEQ multiplex PCR; TCRdb holds only in-frame clones, not every one. V, J and clone size are taken as reported in that table, and D and trimming were inferred from the DNA itself. The sample consists of around 65,000 clones, roughly 80% of them appearing once. After removal of 10 bases from V and 5 bases from J, the junction contained 7 bases not matched to a gene. Germline CDR1 LNHDA, CDR2 SQIVND (reference sequence). This CDR3 contains 14 residues.

The sample consisted of peripheral blood. The V gene is TRBV19, the J gene TRBJ2-5; 13 nucleotides match TRBD2. This clonotype was sampled from a man aged 60 to 75 with acute or convalescent COVID-19. The CDR3 spells CATGTSGAWETQYF. The CDR3 region has the DNA TGTGCCACGGGGACTAGCGGGGCTTGGGAGACCCAGTACTTC.